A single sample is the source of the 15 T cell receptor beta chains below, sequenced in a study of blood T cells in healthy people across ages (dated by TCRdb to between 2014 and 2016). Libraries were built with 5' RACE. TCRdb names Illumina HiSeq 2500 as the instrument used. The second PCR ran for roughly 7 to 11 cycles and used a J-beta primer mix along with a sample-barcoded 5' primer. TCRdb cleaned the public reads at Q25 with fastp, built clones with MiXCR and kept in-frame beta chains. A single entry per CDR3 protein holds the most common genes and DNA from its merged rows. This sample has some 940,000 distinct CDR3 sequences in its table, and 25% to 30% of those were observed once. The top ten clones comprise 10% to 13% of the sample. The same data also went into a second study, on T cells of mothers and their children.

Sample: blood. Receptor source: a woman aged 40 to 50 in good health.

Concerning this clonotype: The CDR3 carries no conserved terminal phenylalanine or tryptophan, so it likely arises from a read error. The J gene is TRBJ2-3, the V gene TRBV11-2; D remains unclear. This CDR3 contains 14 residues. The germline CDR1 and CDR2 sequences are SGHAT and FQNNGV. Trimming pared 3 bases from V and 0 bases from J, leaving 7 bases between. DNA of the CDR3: TGTGCCAGCAGCTTTTACGGGAGCACAGATACGCAGTATTTG. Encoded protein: CASSFYGSTDTQYL.

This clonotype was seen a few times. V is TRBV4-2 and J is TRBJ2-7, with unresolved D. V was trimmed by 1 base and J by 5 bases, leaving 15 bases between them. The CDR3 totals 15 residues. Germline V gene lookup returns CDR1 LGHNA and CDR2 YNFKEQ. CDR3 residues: CASSQGSLVIDEQYF. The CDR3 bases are TGTGCCAGCAGCCAAGGAAGTCTTGTGATCGACGAGCAGTACTTC.

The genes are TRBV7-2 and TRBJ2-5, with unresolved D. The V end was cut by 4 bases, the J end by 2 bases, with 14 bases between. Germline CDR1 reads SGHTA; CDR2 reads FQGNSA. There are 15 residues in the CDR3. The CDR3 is CASSSPARRQETQYF. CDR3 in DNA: TGTGCCAGCAGCTCCCCGGCCCGCAGGCAAGAGACCCAGTACTTC. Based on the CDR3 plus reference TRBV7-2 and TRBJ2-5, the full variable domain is GAGVSQSPSNKVTEKGKDVELRCDPISGHTALYWYRQSLGQGLEFLIYFQGNSAPDKSGLPSDRFSAERTGGSVSTLTIQRTQQEDSAVYLCASSSPARRQETQYFGPGTRLLVL.

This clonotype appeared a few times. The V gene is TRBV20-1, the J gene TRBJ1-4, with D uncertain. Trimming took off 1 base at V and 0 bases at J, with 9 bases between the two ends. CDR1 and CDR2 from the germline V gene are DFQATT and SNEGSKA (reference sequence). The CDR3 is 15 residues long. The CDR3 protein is CSARVGVATNEKLFF. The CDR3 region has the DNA TGCAGTGCTAGAGTCGGGGTTGCAACTAATGAAAAACTGTTTTTT.

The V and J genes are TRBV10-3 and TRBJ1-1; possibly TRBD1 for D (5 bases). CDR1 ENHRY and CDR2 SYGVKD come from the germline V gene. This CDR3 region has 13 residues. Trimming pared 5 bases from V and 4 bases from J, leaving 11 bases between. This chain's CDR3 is CAISQTQGTEAFF. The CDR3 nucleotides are TGTGCCATCAGTCAGACTCAGGGCACTGAAGCTTTCTTT.

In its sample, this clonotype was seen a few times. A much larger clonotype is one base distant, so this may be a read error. The CDR3 is CRAQGPYNEQFF. In nucleotides, the CDR3 is TGCAGGGCTCAGGGTCCCTACAATGAGCAGTTCTTC. The rearrangement links TRBV20-1 to TRBJ2-1; the D gene is possibly TRBD1 (5 bases). The germline V gene has CDR1 DFQATT and CDR2 SNEGSKA (reference sequence). The CDR3 consists of 12 residues.

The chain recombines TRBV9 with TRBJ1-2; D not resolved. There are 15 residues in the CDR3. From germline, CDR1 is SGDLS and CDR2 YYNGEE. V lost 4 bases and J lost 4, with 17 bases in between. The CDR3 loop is CASSPLAGIPYGYTF. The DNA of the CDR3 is TGTGCCAGCAGCCCATTGGCAGGCATCCCCTATGGCTACACCTTC.

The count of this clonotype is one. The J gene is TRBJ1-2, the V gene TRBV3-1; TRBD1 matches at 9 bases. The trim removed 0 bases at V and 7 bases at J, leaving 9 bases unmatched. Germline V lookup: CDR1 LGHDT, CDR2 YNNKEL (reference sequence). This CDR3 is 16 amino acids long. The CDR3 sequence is CASSQDGGTGWSGYTF. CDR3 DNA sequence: TGTGCCAGCAGCCAAGATGGCGGGACAGGGTGGTCTGGCTACACCTTC.

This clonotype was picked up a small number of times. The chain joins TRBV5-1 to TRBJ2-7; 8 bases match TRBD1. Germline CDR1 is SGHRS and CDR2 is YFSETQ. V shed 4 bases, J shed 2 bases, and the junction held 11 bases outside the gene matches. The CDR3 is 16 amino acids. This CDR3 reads CASSLEMDRATYEQYF. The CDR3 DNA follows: TGCGCCAGCAGCCTAGAAATGGACAGGGCCACCTACGAGCAGTACTTC.

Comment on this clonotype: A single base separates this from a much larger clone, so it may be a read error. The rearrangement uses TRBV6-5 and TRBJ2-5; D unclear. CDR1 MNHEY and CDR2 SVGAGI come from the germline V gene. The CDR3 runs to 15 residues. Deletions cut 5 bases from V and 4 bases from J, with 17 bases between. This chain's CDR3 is CASSPMGSAGETQYF. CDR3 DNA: TGTGCCAGCAGTCCCATGGGCTCAGCCGGAGAGACCCAGTACTTC.

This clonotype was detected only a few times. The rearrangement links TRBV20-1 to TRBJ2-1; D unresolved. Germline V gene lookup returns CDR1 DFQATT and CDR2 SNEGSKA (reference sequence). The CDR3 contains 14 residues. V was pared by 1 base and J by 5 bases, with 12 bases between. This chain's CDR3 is CSARVGSWDNEQFF. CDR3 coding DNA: TGCAGTGCTAGAGTCGGTAGCTGGGACAATGAGCAGTTCTTC.

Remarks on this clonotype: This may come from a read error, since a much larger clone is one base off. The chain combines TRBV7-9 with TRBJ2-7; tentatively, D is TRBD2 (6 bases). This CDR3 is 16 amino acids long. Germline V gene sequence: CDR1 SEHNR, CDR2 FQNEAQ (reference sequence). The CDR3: CACSTPRGLNSYEQYF. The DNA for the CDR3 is TGTGCCTGCAGCACACCTAGGGGACTTAACTCCTACGAGCAGTACTTC.

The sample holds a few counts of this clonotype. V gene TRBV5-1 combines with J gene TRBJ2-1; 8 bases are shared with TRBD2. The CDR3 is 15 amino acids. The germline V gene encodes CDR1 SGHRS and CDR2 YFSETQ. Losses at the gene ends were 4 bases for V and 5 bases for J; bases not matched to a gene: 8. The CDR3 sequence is CASSTAGTRNNEQFF. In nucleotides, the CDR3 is TGCGCCAGCAGCACCGCCGGGACTAGAAACAATGAGCAGTTCTTC.

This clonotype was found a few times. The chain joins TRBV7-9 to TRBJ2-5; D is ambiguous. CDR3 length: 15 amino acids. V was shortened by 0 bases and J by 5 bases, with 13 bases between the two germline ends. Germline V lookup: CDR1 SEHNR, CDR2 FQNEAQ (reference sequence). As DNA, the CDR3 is TGTGCCAGCAGCTTAGCGTCGGTGTCGTCGGAGACCCAGTACTTC. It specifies CASSLASVSSETQYF.

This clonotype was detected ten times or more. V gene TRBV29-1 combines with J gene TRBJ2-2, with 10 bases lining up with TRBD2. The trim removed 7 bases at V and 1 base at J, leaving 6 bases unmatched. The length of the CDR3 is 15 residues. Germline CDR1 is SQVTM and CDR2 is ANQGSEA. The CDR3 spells CSAAGGARNTGELFF. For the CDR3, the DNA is TGCAGCGCAGCGGGGGGGGCGAGGAACACCGGGGAGCTGTTTTTT.